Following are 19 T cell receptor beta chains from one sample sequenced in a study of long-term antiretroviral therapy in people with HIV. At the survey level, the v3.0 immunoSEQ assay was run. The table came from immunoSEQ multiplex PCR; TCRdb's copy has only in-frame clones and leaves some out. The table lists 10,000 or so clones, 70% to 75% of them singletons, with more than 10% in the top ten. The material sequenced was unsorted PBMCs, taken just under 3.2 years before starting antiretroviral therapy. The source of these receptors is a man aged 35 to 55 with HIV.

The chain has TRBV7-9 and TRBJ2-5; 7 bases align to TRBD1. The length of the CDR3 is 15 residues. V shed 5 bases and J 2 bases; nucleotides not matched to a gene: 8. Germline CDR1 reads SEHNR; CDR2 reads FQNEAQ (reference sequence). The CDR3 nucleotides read TGTGCCAGCAGCGGTCACTTGACAGGGCAAGAGACCCAGTACTTC. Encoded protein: CASSGHLTGQETQYF.

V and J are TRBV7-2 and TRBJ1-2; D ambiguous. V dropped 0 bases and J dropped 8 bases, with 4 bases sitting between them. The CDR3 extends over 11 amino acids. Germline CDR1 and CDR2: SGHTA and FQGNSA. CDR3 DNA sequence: TGTGCCAGCAGCTTAGCAGCCGGCTACACCTTC. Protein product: CASSLAAGYTF. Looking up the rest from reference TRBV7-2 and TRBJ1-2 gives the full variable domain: GAGVSQSPSNKVTEKGKDVELRCDPISGHTALYWYRQSLGQGLEFLIYFQGNSAPDKSGLPSDRFSAERTGGSVSTLTIQRTQQEDSAVYLCASSLAAGYTFGSGTRLTVV.

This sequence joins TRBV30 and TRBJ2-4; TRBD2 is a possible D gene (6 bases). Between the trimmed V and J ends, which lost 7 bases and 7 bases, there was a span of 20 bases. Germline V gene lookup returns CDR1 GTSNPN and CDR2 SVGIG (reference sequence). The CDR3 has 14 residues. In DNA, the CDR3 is TGTGCCTACTACTACCGGGGGAACATCAACATTCAGTACTTC. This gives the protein CAYYYRGNINIQYF.

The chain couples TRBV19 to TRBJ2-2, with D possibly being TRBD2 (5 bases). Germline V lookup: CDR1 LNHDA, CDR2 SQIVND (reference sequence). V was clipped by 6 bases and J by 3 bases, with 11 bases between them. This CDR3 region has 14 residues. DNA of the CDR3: TGTGCCAGTAGGCCGGGGTCCTACACCGGGGAGCTGTTTTTT. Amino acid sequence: CASRPGSYTGELFF.

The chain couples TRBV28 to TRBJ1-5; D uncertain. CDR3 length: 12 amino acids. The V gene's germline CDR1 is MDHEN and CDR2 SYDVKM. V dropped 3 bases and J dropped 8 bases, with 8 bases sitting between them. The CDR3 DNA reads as TGTGCCAGCAGTTTCCTAGGTAAGCCCCAGCATTTT. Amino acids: CASSFLGKPQHF.

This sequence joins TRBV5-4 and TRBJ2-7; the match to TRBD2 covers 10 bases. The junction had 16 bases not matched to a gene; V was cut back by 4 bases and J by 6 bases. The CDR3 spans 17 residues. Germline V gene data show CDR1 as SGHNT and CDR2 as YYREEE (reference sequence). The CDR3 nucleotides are TGTGCCAGCAGCGAAACAATTTTGAGCGGGAGGGCCGGCGAGCAGTACTTC. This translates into CASSETILSGRAGEQYF.

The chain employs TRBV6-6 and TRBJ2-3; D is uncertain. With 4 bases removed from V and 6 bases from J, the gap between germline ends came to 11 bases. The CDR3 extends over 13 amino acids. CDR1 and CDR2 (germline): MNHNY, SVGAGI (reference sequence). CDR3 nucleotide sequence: TGTGCCAGCAGTTCCCCGGGTGGGGATACGCAGTATTTT. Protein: CASSSPGGDTQYF.

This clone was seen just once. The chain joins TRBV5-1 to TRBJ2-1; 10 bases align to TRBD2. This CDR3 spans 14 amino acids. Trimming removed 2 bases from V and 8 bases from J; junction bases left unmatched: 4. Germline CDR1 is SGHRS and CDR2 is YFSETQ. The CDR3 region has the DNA TGCGCCAGCAGCTTAGCGGGAGGGTACCATGAGCAGTTCTTC. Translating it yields CASSLAGGYHEQFF.

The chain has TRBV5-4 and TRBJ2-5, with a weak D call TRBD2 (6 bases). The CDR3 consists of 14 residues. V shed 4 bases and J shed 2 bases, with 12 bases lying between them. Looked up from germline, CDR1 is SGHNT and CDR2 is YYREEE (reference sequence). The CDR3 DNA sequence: TGTGCCAGCAGCCAGGGACTGCTTCAAGAGACCCAGTACTTC. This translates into CASSQGLLQETQYF.

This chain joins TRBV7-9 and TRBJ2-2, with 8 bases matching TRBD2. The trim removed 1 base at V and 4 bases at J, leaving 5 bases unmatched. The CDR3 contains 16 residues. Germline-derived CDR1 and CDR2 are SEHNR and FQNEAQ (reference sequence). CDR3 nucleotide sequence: TGTGCCAGCAGCTTAGAACTAGCGGCGCTCACCGGGGAGCTGTTTTTT. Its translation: CASSLELAALTGELFF.

The CDR3 is CASGRIAPYNEQFF. The DNA of the CDR3 is TGTGCCAGCGGGAGGATAGCCCCTTACAATGAGCAGTTCTTC. V and J are TRBV6-6 and TRBJ2-1; the D gene is possibly TRBD2 (6 bases). The CDR3 is 14 residues long. Trimming removed 8 bases at V and 4 bases at J, with 15 bases between. Germline CDR1 reads MNHNY; CDR2 reads SVGAGI (reference sequence).

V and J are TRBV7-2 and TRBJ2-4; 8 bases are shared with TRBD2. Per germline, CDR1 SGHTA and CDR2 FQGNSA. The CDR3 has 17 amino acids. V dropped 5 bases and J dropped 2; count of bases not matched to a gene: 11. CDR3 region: CASSTSGSGISKNIQYF. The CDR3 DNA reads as TGTGCCAGCAGCACTTCGGGTAGCGGGATATCCAAAAACATTCAGTACTTC.

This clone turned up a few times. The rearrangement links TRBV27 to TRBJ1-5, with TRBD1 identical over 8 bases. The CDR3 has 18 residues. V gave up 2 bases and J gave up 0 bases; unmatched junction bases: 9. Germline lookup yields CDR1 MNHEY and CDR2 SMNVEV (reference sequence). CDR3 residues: CASSLVGQGANSNQPQHF. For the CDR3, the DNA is TGTGCCAGCAGTTTAGTCGGCCAGGGGGCAAATAGCAATCAGCCCCAGCATTTT.

The CDR3 here is CASSPADRSVDEQFF. CDR3 bases: TGTGCCAGCAGCCCCGCCGACAGGAGTGTCGATGAGCAGTTCTTC. The chain carries TRBV7-9 and TRBJ2-1; maybe TRBD1 (6 bases). V lost 5 bases and J lost 8, with 19 bases in between. The CDR3 covers 15 residues. Per the germline V gene, CDR1 is SEHNR and CDR2 is FQNEAQ (reference sequence).

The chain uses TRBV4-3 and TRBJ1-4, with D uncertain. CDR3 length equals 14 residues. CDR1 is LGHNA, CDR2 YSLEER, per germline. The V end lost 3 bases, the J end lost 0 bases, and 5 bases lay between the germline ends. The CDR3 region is CASSHSATNEKLFF. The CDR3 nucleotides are TGCGCCAGCAGCCACAGTGCAACTAATGAAAAACTGTTTTTT.

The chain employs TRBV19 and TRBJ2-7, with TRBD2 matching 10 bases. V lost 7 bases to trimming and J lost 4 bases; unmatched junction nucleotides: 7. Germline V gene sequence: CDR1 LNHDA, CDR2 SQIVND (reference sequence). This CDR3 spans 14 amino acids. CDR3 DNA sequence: TGTGCCAGTAAGGTGACGACTAGCGGGTACGAGCAGTACTTC. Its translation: CASKVTTSGYEQYF.

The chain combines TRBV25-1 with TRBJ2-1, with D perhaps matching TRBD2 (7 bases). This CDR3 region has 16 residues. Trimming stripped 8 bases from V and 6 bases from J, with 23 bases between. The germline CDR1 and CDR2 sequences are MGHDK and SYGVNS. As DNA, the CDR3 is TGTGCCAGCCCTCCTATCGGGGGGCGCGCCCCCAATGAGCAGTTCTTC. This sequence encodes CASPPIGGRAPNEQFF.

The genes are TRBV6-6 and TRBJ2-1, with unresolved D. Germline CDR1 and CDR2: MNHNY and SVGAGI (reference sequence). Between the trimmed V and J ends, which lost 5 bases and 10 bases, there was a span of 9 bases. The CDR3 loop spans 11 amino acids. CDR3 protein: CASSDVLEQFF. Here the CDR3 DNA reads TGTGCCAGCAGTGACGTACTAGAGCAGTTCTTC.

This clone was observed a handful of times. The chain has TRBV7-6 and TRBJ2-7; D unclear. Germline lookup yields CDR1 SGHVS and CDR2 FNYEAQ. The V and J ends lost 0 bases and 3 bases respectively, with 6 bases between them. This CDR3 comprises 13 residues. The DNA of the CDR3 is TGTGCCAGCAGCTTAGCCCGGAGCTACGAGCAGTACTTC. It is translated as CASSLARSYEQYF.